The rows below give T cell receptor beta chains drawn from one sample of a study of HIV-infected children after antiretroviral therapy interruption. Each CDR3 protein gets one entry after TCRdb re-called the 3' RACE reads with MiXCR. The sample has around 47,000 distinct CDR3 sequences, around 4.5% seen once; the top ten hold roughly 0.7%. The sequences come from CD45RA+ CD4+ T cells from PBMCs, pooled from several time points, collected from a donor given antiretroviral therapy, either interrupted or continuous. The source is a pool of human donors with HIV. Each CDR3 is given with its conserved first and last residue. Fields, in order: J gene, clone size, D gene, V gene, CDR3 protein, CDR3 DNA. The D gene is left open where the match is weak. Rows give clone size only sometimes, using once, few, many, or a class for an expanded clone.

J: TRBJ1-5; size: medium-sized; D: .; V: TRBV6-6; CDR3: CASSWTSLNSNQPQHF; DNA: TGTGCCAGCTCCTGGACCTCCCTGAATAGCAATCAGCCCCAGCATTTT
J: TRBJ2-7; size: many; D: .; V: TRBV6-1; CDR3: CASRQGVRNEQYF; DNA: TGTGCCAGCAGACAGGGCGTGAGGAACGAGCAGTACTTC
J: TRBJ2-7; size: many; D: .; V: TRBV18; CDR3: CASSRSREVLEQYF; DNA: TGTGCCAGCTCACGGTCCCGGGAAGTCTTAGAGCAGTACTTC
J: TRBJ2-3; size: many; D: TRBD1; V: TRBV2; CDR3: CAIGGQGGTDTQYF; DNA: TGTGCCATTGGGGGACAGGGAGGCACAGATACGCAGTATTTT
J: TRBJ1-2; size: many; D: .; V: TRBV11-2; CDR3: CASSSFTDDYGYTF; DNA: TGTGCCAGCAGCTCCTTCACCGATGACTATGGCTACACCTTC
J: TRBJ1-2; size: many; D: .; V: TRBV28; CDR3: CASSFYSAQYGYTF; DNA: TGTGCCAGCAGTTTTTATTCGGCTCAGTATGGCTACACCTTC
J: TRBJ2-7; size: many; D: TRBD2; V: TRBV30; CDR3: CAWSVLAGKGEQYF; DNA: TGTGCCTGGAGTGTCCTAGCGGGGAAAGGCGAGCAGTACTTC
J: TRBJ2-3; size: few; D: .; V: TRBV20-1; CDR3: CSASGTTGTDTQYF; DNA: TGCAGTGCTTCTGGAACCACTGGGACAGATACGCAGTATTTT
J: TRBJ2-1; size: few; D: .; V: TRBV12-3/TRBV12-4; CDR3: CATLGGGSLGNEQFF; DNA: TGTGCCACCCTAGGGGGGGGCTCCCTCGGCAATGAGCAGTTCTTC
J: TRBJ1-2; size: many; D: .; V: TRBV29-1; CDR3: CSVGDSLEGYTF; DNA: TGCAGCGTCGGGGATAGCTTAGAGGGCTACACCTTC
J: TRBJ2-1; size: .; D: TRBD2; V: TRBV18; CDR3: CATSDGRVDEQFF; DNA: TGTGCCACCTCGGACGGGAGGGTGGATGAGCAGTTCTTC
J: TRBJ2-7; size: many; D: .; V: TRBV12-3/TRBV12-4; CDR3: CASSLDSADYEQYF; DNA: TGTGCCAGCAGTTTGGATAGCGCCGACTACGAGCAGTACTTC
J: TRBJ2-1; size: many; D: .; V: TRBV23-1; CDR3: CAIKPGGAYNEQFF; DNA: TGCGCCATTAAACCTGGGGGCGCTTACAATGAGCAGTTCTTC
J: TRBJ1-6; size: many; D: TRBD1; V: TRBV12-3/TRBV12-4; CDR3: CASSFQGTDSPLHF; DNA: TGTGCCAGCAGTTTTCAGGGGACAGATTCACCCCTCCACTTT
J: TRBJ2-7; size: many; D: TRBD1; V: TRBV28; CDR3: CASSSDRGSKTYEQYF; DNA: TGTGCCAGCAGTTCAGACAGGGGGTCAAAAACCTACGAGCAGTACTTC
J: TRBJ2-7; size: many; D: .; V: TRBV12-3/TRBV12-4; CDR3: CASSLRVNSRASYEQYF; DNA: TGTGCCAGCAGTTTGAGGGTGAACAGTAGGGCCTCCTACGAGCAGTACTTC
J: TRBJ2-2; size: .; D: .; V: TRBV9; CDR3: CASSLSPGTTGELFF; DNA: TGTGCCAGCAGTTTATCGCCAGGGACCACCGGGGAGCTGTTTTTT
J: TRBJ2-2; size: few; D: TRBD1; V: TRBV7-2; CDR3: CASSQDRGETGELFF; DNA: TGTGCCAGCAGCCAGGACAGGGGGGAGACCGGGGAGCTGTTTTTT